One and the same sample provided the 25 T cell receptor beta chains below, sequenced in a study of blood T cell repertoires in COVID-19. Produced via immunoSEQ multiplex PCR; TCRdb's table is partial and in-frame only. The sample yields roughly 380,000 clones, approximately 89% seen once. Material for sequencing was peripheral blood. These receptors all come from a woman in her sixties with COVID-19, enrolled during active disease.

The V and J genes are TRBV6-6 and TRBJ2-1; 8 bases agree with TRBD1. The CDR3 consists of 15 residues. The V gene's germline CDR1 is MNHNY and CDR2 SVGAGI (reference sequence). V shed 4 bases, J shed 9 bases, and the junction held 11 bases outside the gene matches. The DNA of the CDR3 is TGTGCCAGCAGTTTCCTTCAGGGGGCCTTGGGTGAGCAGTTCTTC. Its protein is CASSFLQGALGEQFF.

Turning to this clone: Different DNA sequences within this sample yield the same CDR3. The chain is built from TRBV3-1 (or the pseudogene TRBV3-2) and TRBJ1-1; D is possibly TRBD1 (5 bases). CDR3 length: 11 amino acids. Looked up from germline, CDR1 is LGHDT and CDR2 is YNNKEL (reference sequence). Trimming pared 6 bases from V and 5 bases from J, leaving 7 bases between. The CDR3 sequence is CASRGGTEAFF. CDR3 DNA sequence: TGTGCCAGCAGGGGGGGGACTGAAGCTTTCTTT.

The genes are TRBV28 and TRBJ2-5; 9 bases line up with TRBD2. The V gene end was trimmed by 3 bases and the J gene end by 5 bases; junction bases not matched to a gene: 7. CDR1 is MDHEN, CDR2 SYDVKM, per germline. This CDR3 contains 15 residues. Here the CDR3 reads CASSFTASGEETQYF. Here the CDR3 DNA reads TGTGCCAGCAGTTTTACGGCTAGCGGGGAGGAGACCCAGTACTTC.

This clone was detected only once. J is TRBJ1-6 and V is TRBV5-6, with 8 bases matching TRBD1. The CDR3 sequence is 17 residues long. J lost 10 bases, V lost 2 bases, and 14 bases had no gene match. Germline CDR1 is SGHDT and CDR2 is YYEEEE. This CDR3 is CASSLFRDRLIGSPLHF. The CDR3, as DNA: TGTGCCAGCAGCTTATTTAGGGACAGGCTCATAGGATCACCCCTCCACTTT.

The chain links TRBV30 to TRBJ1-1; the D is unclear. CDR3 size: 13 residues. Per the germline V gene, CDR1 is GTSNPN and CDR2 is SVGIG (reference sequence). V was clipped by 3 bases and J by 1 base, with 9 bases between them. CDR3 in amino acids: CAWRRGWNTEAFF. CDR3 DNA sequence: TGTGCCTGGAGGCGGGGATGGAACACTGAAGCTTTCTTT.

The CDR3 spells CASSPDRFNVEAFF. In DNA, the CDR3 is TGTGCCAGTAGCCCGGACAGATTTAACGTTGAAGCTTTCTTT. The V call is TRBV19, the J call TRBJ1-1; possible D gene TRBD1, 6 bases. CDR1 and CDR2 (germline): LNHDA, SQIVND (reference sequence). The CDR3 consists of 14 residues. Trimming removed 6 bases at V and 7 bases at J, with 18 bases between.

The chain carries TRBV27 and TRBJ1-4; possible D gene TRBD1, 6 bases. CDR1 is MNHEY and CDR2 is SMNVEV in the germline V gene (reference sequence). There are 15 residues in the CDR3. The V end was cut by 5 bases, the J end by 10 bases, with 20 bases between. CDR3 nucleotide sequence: TGTGCCAGCAGTCCATACCGGGACACATTTGGAAAACTGTTTTTT. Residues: CASSPYRDTFGKLFF.

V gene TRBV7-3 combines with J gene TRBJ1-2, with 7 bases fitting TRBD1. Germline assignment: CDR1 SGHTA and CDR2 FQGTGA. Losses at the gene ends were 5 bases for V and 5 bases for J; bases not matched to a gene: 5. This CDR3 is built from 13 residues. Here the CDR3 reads CASSQEGAYGYTF. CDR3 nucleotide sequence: TGTGCCAGCAGCCAGGAGGGGGCTTATGGCTACACCTTC.

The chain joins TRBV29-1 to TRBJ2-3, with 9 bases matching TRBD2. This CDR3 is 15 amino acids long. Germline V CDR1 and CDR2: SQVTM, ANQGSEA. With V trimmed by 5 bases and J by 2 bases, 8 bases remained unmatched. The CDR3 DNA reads TGCAGCGTTTGCCGGGCGGGGGGGATCACAGATACGCAGTATTTT. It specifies CSVCRAGGITDTQYF.

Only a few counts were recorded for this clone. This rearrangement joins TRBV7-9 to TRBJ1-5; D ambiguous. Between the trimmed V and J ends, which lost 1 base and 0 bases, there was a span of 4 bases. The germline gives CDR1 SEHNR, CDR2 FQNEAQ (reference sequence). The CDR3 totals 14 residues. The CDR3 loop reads CASSLDSSNQPQHF. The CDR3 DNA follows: TGTGCCAGCAGCTTAGACAGTAGCAATCAGCCCCAGCATTTT.

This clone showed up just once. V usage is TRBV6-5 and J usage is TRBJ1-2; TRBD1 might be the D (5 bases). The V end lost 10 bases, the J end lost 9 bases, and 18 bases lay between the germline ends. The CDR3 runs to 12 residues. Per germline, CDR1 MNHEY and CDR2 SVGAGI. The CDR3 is CATGSGGISYTF. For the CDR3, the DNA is TGTGCCACCGGAAGTGGGGGGATTAGCTACACCTTC.

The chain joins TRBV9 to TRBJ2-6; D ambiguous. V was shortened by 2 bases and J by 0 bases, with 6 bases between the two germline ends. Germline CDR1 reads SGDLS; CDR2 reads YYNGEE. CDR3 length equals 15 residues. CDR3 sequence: CASSVGHSGANVLTF. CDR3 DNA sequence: TGTGCCAGCAGCGTCGGTCACTCTGGGGCCAACGTCCTGACTTTC.

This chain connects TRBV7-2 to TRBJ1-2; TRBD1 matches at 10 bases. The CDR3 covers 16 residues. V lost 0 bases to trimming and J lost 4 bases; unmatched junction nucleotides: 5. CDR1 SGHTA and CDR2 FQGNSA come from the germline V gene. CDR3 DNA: TGTGCCAGCAGCTTAGCAGGACAGGGGGGATCCTATGGCTACACCTTC. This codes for CASSLAGQGGSYGYTF.

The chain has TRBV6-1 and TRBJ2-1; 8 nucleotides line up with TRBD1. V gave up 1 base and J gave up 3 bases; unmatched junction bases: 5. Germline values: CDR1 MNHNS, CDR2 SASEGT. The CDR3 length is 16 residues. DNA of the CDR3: TGTGCCAGCAGTGAAGAGGCGGACAGGGTCTACAATGAGCAGTTCTTC. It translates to CASSEEADRVYNEQFF.

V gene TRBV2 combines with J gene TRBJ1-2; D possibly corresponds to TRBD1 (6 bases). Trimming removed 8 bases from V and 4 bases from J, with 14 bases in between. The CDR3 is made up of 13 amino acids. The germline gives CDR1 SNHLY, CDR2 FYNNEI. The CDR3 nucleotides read TGTGCCAGCTTCCCGGGGGGGCTCTATGGCTACACCTTC. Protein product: CASFPGGLYGYTF. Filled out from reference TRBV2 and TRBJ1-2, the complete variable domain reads EPEVTQTPSHQVTQMGQEVILRCVPISNHLYFYWYRQILGQKVEFLVSFYNNEISEKSEIFDDQFSVERPDGSNFTLKIRSTKLEDSAMYFCASFPGGLYGYTFGSGTRLTVV.

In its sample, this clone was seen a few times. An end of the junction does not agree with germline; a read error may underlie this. CDR3 residues: CASSLQPWDTRYF. The CDR3 region has the DNA TGCGCCAGCAGCTTGCAACCCTGGGACACCAGGTACTTC. The chain combines TRBV5-1 with TRBJ1-2, with D possibly TRBD1 on 6 matching bases. The germline CDR1 and CDR2 sequences are SGHRS and YFSETQ. This CDR3 spans 13 amino acids.

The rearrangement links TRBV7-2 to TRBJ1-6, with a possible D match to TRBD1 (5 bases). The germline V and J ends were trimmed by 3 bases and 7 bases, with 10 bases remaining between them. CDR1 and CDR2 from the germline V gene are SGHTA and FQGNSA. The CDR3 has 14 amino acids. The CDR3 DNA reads TGTGCCAGCAGCTTGACAGAGTCCAATTCACCCCTCCACTTT. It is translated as CASSLTESNSPLHF. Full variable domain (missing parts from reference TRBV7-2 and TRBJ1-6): GAGVSQSPSNKVTEKGKDVELRCDPISGHTALYWYRQSLGQGLEFLIYFQGNSAPDKSGLPSDRFSAERTGGSVSTLTIQRTQQEDSAVYLCASSLTESNSPLHFGNGTRLTVT.

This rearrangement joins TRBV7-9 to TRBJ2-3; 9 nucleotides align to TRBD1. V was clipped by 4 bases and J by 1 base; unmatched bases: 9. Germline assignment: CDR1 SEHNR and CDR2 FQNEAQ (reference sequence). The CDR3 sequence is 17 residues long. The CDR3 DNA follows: TGTGCCAGCAGCTCCGGGACAGGGCCAGCTCGCACAGATACGCAGTATTTT. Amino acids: CASSSGTGPARTDTQYF. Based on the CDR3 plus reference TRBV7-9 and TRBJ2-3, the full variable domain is DTGVSQNPRHKITKRGQNVTFRCDPISEHNRLYWYRQTLGQGPEFLTYFQNEAQLEKSRLLSDRFSAERPKGSFSTLEIQRTEQGDSAMYLCASSSGTGPARTDTQYFGPGTRLTVL.

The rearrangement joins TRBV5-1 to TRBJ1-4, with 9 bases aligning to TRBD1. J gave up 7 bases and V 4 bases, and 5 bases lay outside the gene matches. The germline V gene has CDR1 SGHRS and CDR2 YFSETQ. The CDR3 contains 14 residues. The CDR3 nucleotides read TGCGCCAGCAGCCGGGGACAGGGACGTGAAAAACTGTTTTTT. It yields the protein CASSRGQGREKLFF.

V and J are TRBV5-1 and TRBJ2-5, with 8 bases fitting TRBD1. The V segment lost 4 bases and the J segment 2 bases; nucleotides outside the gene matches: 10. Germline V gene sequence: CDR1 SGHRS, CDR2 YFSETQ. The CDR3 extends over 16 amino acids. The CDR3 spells CASSHSGTGGQETQYF. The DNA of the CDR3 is TGCGCCAGCAGCCATTCCGGGACAGGAGGGCAAGAGACCCAGTACTTC.

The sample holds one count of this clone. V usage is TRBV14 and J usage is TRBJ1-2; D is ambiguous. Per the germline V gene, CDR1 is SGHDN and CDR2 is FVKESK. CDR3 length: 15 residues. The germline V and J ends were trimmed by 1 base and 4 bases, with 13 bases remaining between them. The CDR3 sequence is CASSQAPLSPYGYTF. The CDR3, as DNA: TGTGCCAGCAGCCAAGCCCCCCTTAGCCCCTATGGCTACACCTTC.

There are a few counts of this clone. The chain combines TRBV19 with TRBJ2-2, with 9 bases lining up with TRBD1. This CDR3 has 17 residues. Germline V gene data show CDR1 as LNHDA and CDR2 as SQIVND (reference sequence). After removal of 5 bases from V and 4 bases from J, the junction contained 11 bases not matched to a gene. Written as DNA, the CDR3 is TGTGCCAGTAGTGCCCTTCCCGGGACAGGGAGCACCGGGGAGCTGTTTTTT. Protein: CASSALPGTGSTGELFF.

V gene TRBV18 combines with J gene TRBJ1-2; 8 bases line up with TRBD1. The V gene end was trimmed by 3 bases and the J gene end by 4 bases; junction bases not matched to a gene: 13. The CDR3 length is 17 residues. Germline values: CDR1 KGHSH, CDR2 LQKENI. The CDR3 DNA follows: TGTGCCAGCTCACCCACCTCCTCCAGGGGGCAGGTCTATGGCTACACCTTC. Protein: CASSPTSSRGQVYGYTF.

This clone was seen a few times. CDR3 sequence: CASSSTGTGAVGFGGYTF. Here the CDR3 DNA reads TGTGCCAGTAGTTCAACCGGGACAGGGGCGGTTGGGTTTGGTGGCTACACCTTC. V and J are TRBV19 and TRBJ1-2; TRBD1 matches at 10 bases. Losses at the gene ends were 5 bases for V and 7 bases for J; bases not matched to a gene: 19. The CDR3 contains 18 residues. CDR1 and CDR2 (germline): LNHDA, SQIVND (reference sequence).

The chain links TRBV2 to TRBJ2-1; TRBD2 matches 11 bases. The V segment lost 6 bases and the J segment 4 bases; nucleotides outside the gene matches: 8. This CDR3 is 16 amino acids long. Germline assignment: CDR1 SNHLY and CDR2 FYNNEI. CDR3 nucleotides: TGTGCCAGCAGCTTCCCGCTAGCGGGGGGTTACAATGAGCAGTTCTTC. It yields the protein CASSFPLAGGYNEQFF.